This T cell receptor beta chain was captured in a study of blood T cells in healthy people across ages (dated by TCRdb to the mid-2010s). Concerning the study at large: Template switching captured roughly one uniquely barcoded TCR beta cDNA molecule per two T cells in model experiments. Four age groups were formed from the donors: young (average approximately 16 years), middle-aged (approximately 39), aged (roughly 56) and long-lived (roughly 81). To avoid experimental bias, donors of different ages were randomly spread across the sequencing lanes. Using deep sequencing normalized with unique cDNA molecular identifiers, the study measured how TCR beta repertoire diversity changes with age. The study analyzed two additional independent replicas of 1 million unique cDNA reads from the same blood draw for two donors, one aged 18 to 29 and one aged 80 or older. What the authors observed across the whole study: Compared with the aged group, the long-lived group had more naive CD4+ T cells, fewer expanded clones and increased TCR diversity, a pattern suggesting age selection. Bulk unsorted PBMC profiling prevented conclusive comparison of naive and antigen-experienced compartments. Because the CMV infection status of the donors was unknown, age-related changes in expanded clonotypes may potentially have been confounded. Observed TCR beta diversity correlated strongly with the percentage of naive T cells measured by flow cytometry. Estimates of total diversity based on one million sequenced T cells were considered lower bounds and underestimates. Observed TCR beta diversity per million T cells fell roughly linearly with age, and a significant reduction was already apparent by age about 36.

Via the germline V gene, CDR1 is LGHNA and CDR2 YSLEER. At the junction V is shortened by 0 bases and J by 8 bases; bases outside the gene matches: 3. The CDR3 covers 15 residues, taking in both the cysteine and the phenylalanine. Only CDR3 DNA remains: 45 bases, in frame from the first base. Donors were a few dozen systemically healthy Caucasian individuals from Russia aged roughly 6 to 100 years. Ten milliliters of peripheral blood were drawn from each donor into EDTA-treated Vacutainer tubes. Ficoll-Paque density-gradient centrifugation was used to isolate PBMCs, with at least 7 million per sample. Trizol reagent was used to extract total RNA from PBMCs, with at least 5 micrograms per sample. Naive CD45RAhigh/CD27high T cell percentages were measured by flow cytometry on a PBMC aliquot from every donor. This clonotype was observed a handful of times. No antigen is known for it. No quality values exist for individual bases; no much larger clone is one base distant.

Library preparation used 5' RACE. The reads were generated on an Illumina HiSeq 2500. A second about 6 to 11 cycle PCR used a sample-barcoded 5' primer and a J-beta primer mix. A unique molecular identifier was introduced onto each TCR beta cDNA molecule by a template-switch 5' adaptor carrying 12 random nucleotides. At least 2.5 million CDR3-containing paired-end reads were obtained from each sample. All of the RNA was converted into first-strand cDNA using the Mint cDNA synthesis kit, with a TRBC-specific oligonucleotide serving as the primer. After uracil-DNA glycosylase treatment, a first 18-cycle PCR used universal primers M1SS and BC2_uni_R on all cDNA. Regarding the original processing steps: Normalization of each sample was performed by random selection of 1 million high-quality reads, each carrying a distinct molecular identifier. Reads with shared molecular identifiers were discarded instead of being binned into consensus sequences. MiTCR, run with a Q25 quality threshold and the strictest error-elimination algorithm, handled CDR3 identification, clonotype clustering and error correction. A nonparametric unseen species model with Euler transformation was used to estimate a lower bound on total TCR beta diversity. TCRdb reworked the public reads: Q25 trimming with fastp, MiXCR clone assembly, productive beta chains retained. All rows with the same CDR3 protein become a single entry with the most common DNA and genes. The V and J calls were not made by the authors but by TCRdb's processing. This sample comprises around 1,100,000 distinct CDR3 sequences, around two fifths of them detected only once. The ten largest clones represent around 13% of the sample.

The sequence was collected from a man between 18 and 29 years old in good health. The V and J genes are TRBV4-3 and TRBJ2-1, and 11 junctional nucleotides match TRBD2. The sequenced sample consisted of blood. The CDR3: CASSQDPSGGYEQFF. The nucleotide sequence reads TGCGCCAGCAGCCAAGATCCTAGCGGGGGGTATGAGCAGTTCTTC.